This T cell receptor (beta chain) was identified during a study of blood T cell repertoires in COVID-19. Across the whole study: T cells, B-cell-depleted T cells, or PBMCs provided the cDNA or gDNA that served as material.

In the authors' workflow: Counts of nucleated cells, estimated from reference gene primer amplification, were obtained. Some clones are missing from TCRdb's copy, which holds only in-frame ones; the method was immunoSEQ multiplex PCR. The DNA gave D and trimming, while V, J and clone size come from that table. The sample holds fewer than 150,000 clones, about nine tenths seen once. V shed 4 bases and J shed 2 bases, with 6 bases lying between them. CDR3 length: 12 amino acids. CDR1 is MDHEN, CDR2 SYDVKM, per germline. The rearrangement links TRBV28 to TRBJ2-7; D unclear. The sequencing input was peripheral blood. This sequence originates from an older man who had recovered from COVID-19. CDR3 in DNA: TGTGCCAGCAGTTCCACGGCCTACGAGCAGTACTTC. Its protein is CASSSTAYEQYF.